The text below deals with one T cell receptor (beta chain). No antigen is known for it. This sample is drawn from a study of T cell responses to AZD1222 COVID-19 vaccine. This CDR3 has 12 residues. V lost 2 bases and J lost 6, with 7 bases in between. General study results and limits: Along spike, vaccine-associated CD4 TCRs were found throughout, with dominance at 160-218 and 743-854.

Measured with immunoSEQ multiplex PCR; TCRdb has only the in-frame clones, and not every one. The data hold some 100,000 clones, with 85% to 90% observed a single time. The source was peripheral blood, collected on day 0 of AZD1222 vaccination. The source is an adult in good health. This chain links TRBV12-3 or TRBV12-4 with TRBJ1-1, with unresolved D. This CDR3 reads CASSLSTSEAFF. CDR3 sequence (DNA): TGTGCCAGCAGTTTAAGCACCTCTGAAGCTTTCTTT.